This T cell receptor (beta chain) was recorded in a study of blood T cell repertoires in COVID-19 (dated by TCRdb to 2019 to 2021). About the investigation overall: Samples covering the acute and convalescent phases of COVID-19 were provided by collaborators in the United States, Italy and Spain. The material from the prospective study consisted of cDNA or gDNA derived from T cells, B-cell-depleted T cells, or PBMCs. The dataset comprised deeply sampled blood TCRbeta repertoires from subjects exposed to, actively infected with, or recovered from COVID-19. A freely available public database, intended as a resource for researchers studying the immune response to SARS-CoV-2, is where the repertoires were released. Samples came from the ongoing ImmuneRACE study (first 160 participants) plus 1,254 subjects from 6 global collaborators. The sample metadata nearly always contained a de-identified subject ID, COVID-19 status, age in years and sex. HLA class I and class II types, where available, came from metadata supplied by the sample provider rather than from assay-based typing. What the study reported, not specific to this receptor: The quantity of clinical and demographic metadata differed by source and by participant and was supplied without curation.

TCRbeta CDR3 regions were amplified from genomic DNA using the immunoSEQ Assay, a bias-controlled multiplex PCR. Per the original workflow: Nucleated cell counts per sample were estimated from amplification of reference gene primers within the assay. Sequence reads were collapsed and filtered to measure the absolute abundance of every unique TCRbeta CDR3 rearrangement. For each sample, productive Simpson clonality was calculated by taking the square root of Simpson's diversity index across productive rearrangements. In TCRdb, the immuneACCESS table is reduced to in-frame sequences with V and J assigned. These tables do not hold every clone; where another copy was compared, an unresolved V gene accounts for under half, and the others remain unexplained. V and J calls plus clone size are reproduced from that table; the DNA served to infer D and trimming. The sample profile shows fewer than 35,000 clones; roughly 90% of them were found once. The ten largest make up roughly 1.4% of the sample.

The cysteine opens and the phenylalanine closes a CDR3 of 12 amino acids. The read is trimmed to its CDR3 DNA, 36 bases read in frame from base 1. The germline V gene sets CDR1 to MDHEN and CDR2 to SYDVKM. A distance of 13 bases separates the germline ends of V and J, which lose 7 bases and 6 bases respectively. The collaborating institutions used their own protocols to collect whole blood in K2EDTA tubes. For TCRbeta analysis, collaborator samples were shipped as frozen whole blood, as isolated PBMCs, or as DNA extracted from either sample type. In the case of this clone: This clone's antigen is unknown. No per-base quality is available; no much larger clone lies one base away.

Sample: peripheral blood. This TCR was recovered from a man aged 55-75 years with active COVID-19. The receptor chain draws on TRBV28 and TRBJ2-7, with no confidently assigned D gene. The nucleotide sequence is TGTGCCAGCACCACCCCAGGATTCGAGCAGTACTTC. This sequence encodes CASTTPGFEQYF.